The 20 T cell receptor beta chains listed next were all sequenced from one sample in a study of neurological immune-mediated disorders. TCRdb re-called the 5' RACE reads with MiXCR, one entry per CDR3 protein. There are 60,000 to 85,000 distinct CDR3 sequences in the sample; 4.5% to 6% occur only once, and 2.2% lies in the top ten. The sequenced material came from PBMCs. Receptors originate from a woman between 70 and 85 years old with multiple sclerosis.

This clonotype was counted many times. The chain combines TRBV6-5 with TRBJ2-3; the D is unclear. In germline, CDR1 is MNHEY, CDR2 SVGAGI. V lost 2 bases and J 4 bases, leaving 7 bases between the germline ends. The CDR3 has 13 residues. DNA of the CDR3: TGTGCCAGCAGTTACGTAGGTGCAGATACGCAGTATTTT. Protein: CASSYVGADTQYF.

Ten or more counts support this clonotype. The chain employs TRBV6-1 and TRBJ1-2; D gene unclear. The CDR3 is made up of 13 amino acids. The V end lost 0 bases, the J end lost 4 bases, and 6 bases lay between the germline ends. In germline, CDR1 is MNHNS, CDR2 SASEGT. DNA for the CDR3: TGTGCCAGCAGTGAAGCATTTACCTATGGCTACACCTTC. Translated, it gives CASSEAFTYGYTF.

The table lists this clonotype with many counts. CDR3 protein: CASSQIGTSANNEQFF. The CDR3 nucleotides are TGCGCCAGCAGCCAAATAGGGACTAGCGCCAACAATGAGCAGTTCTTC. This chain joins TRBV4-1 and TRBJ2-1; TRBD2 aligns across 10 bases. Germline V gives CDR1 MGHRA, CDR2 YSYEKL. The CDR3 is 16 residues long. Trimming at V came to 2 bases and at J to 5 bases, leaving 6 bases not matched to a gene.

The table lists this clonotype with a few counts. The rearrangement links TRBV5-5 to TRBJ2-3; maybe TRBD1 (6 bases). The CDR3 contains 15 residues. V was cut by 1 base and J by 1 base, with 10 bases left in between. Germline loops: CDR1 SGHKS, CDR2 YYEKEE (reference sequence). CDR3 nucleotides: TGTGCCAGCAGCTTGCAACAGGGAGGCACAGATACGCAGTATTTT. Amino acids: CASSLQQGGTDTQYF.

This clonotype was seen at least ten times. The V gene is TRBV20-1, the J gene TRBJ2-5; 8 positions agree with TRBD2. CDR3 size: 15 residues. Germline loops: CDR1 DFQATT, CDR2 SNEGSKA (reference sequence). Trimming removed 5 bases from V and 5 bases from J; junction bases left unmatched: 13. Written as DNA, the CDR3 is TGCAGTGCTGGGCCCCTGTCGGGAGGGGAGGAGACCCAGTACTTC. The encoded protein is CSAGPLSGGEETQYF.

This clonotype occurred many times. The V gene is TRBV20-1, the J gene TRBJ2-1; 14 bases match TRBD2. CDR1 and CDR2 (germline): DFQATT, SNEGSKA (reference sequence). The ends lost 3 bases at V and 5 bases at J; junction bases unmatched: 3. This CDR3 is 15 amino acids long. The CDR3 DNA reads TGCAGTGCTAGGGGGGGACTAGCGGGAGACAATGAGCAGTTCTTC. This encodes CSARGGLAGDNEQFF.

At least ten counts were recorded for this clonotype. The chain links TRBV3-1 to TRBJ2-7; D may be TRBD1 (7 bases). The CDR3 runs 14 residues. Germline CDR1 and CDR2: LGHDT and YNNKEL (reference sequence). Trimming removed 4 bases at V and 2 bases at J, with 12 bases between. The CDR3 loop is CASSLGGQTYEQYF. The DNA for the CDR3 is TGTGCCAGCAGCCTGGGGGGACAGACCTACGAGCAGTACTTC.

The chain has TRBV20-1 and TRBJ2-3; D gene ambiguous. Germline CDR1 reads DFQATT; CDR2 reads SNEGSKA (reference sequence). This CDR3 contains 12 residues. The germline V and J ends were trimmed by 0 bases and 4 bases, with 5 bases remaining between them. CDR3 sequence (DNA): TGCAGTGCTAGAGATCCCCCAGATACGCAGTATTTT. It codes for CSARDPPDTQYF.

This clonotype was seen at least ten times. V gene TRBV7-2 combines with J gene TRBJ2-7, with TRBD2 matching 10 bases. CDR3 length: 14 residues. Trimming at V came to 5 bases and at J to 3 bases, leaving 4 bases not matched to a gene. Germline V CDR1 and CDR2: SGHTA, FQGNSA. DNA of the CDR3: TGTGCCAGCAGCAAAGCGGGAGGGTACTACGAGCAGTACTTC. Translation gives CASSKAGGYYEQYF.

This clonotype was counted ten times or more. The chain recombines TRBV9 with TRBJ1-2, with 11 bases identical to TRBD1. Trimming took 4 bases from V and 4 from J; bases not matched to a gene: 6. The CDR3 length is 15 residues. In germline, CDR1 is SGDLS, CDR2 YYNGEE. This CDR3 is CASSLRTGGSYGYTF. The CDR3 DNA sequence: TGTGCCAGCAGCTTGCGGACAGGGGGCTCCTATGGCTACACCTTC. Full variable domain (outside the CDR3, taken from reference TRBV9 and TRBJ1-2): DSGVTQTPKHLITATGQRVTLRCSPRSGDLSVYWYQQSLDQGLQFLIQYYNGEERAKGNILERFSAQQFPDLHSELNLSSLELGDSALYFCASSLRTGGSYGYTFGSGTRLTVV.

The sample holds many counts of this clonotype. The genes are TRBV7-2 and TRBJ2-3, with 11 bases matching TRBD2. V was clipped by 5 bases and J by 6 bases; unmatched bases: 7. CDR1 and CDR2 (germline): SGHTA, FQGNSA. This CDR3 comprises 15 residues. CDR3 nucleotide sequence: TGTGCCAGCAGCCCGACTAGCGGGGAAGGGGATACGCAGTATTTT. Protein sequence: CASSPTSGEGDTQYF.

This clonotype was observed at least ten times. The CDR3 DNA is TGTGCCAGCAGCCCATTTGCCATGCGAGAGCAGTACTTC. It translates to CASSPFAMREQYF. V usage is TRBV7-8 and J usage is TRBJ2-7; D uncertain. This CDR3 comprises 13 residues. Germline V gives CDR1 SGHVS, CDR2 FQNEAQ. V was trimmed by 5 bases and J by 7 bases, leaving 15 bases between them. The variable domain in full, completed from reference TRBV7-8 and TRBJ2-7, reads GAGVSQSPRYKVAKRGQDVALRCDPISGHVSLFWYQQALGQGPEFLTYFQNEAQLDKSGLPSDRFFAERPEGSVSTLKIQRTQQEDSAVYLCASSPFAMREQYFGPGTRLTVT.

This clonotype was observed a handful of times. This rearrangement joins TRBV24-1 to TRBJ2-5; D tentatively reads TRBD1 or TRBD2 (6 bases each). V was pared by 3 bases and J by 4 bases, with 11 bases between. The CDR3 totals 14 residues. Germline loops: CDR1 KGHDR, CDR2 SFDVKD. In nucleotides, the CDR3 is TGTGCCACCAGTGATCCACAGGGAGGAGAGACCCAGTACTTC. It specifies CATSDPQGGETQYF.

This clonotype appeared many times. The rearrangement links TRBV4-1 to TRBJ1-5, with D uncertain. The CDR3 extends over 14 amino acids. The V end lost 4 bases, the J end lost 1 base, and 8 bases lay between the germline ends. In germline, CDR1 is MGHRA, CDR2 YSYEKL. The CDR3 reads CASSLGPSNQPQHF. The CDR3, as DNA: TGCGCCAGCAGCCTTGGACCGAGCAATCAGCCCCAGCATTTT.

This clonotype was observed a few times. Germline is not matched at one junction end, which may reflect a read error. CDR3 nucleotides: TGTGCTAGCAGCTCAACAGGTCTAGAGACCCAGTACTTC. Its translation is CASSSTGLETQYF. The chain uses TRBV7-7 and TRBJ2-5; D possibly corresponds to TRBD1 (5 bases). Germline CDR1 reads SSHAT; CDR2 reads FNYEAQ (reference sequence). CDR3 length equals 13 residues.

This clonotype was observed at least ten times. DNA for the CDR3: TGTGCCAGCAGCTCGGACCCAGGGGTAGGGGAAAAACTGTTTTTT. It is translated as CASSSDPGVGEKLFF. The chain employs TRBV7-2 and TRBJ1-4; possible D gene TRBD1, 6 bases. The V end lost 4 bases, the J end lost 8 bases, and 17 bases lay between the germline ends. The V gene's germline CDR1 is SGHTA and CDR2 FQGNSA. The CDR3 is made up of 15 amino acids.

The V call is TRBV5-1, the J call TRBJ2-2; 8 bases are shared with TRBD2. Germline V gene lookup returns CDR1 SGHRS and CDR2 YFSETQ. This CDR3 has 18 amino acids. Trimming took 2 bases from V and 0 from J; bases not matched to a gene: 9. The CDR3 nucleotides are TGCGCCAGCAGCTTTGGCCCCGAACTAGCGGCGAACACCGGGGAGCTGTTTTTT. Residues: CASSFGPELAANTGELFF.

This clonotype was observed many times. V gene TRBV4-1 combines with J gene TRBJ1-2; 9 bases map to TRBD1. V lost 4 bases, J lost 12 bases, and 6 bases stayed unmatched. Germline CDR1 reads MGHRA; CDR2 reads YSYEKL. This CDR3 has 12 residues. This CDR3 is CASSRLGTGNTF. CDR3 sequence (DNA): TGCGCCAGCAGCCGCTTGGGGACAGGGAACACCTTC.

This clonotype occurred many times. The chain joins TRBV6-5 to TRBJ2-7; 12 bases are shared with TRBD2. Germline V lookup: CDR1 MNHEY, CDR2 SVGAGI. CDR3 length: 16 amino acids. J lost 5 bases, V lost 4 bases, and 9 bases had no gene match. CDR3 region: CASSSTSTSGRNEQYF. The CDR3 nucleotides are TGTGCCAGCAGTTCCACCTCGACTAGCGGGAGAAACGAGCAGTACTTC.

There are many counts of this clonotype. The chain has TRBV7-2 and TRBJ2-3, with 7 nucleotides matching TRBD2. This CDR3 region has 11 residues. The germline gives CDR1 SGHTA, CDR2 FQGNSA. Trimming removed 5 bases from V and 11 bases from J; junction bases left unmatched: 4. CDR3 sequence reads: CASSQGLGQYF. For the CDR3, the DNA is TGTGCCAGCAGCCAAGGACTAGGGCAGTATTTT.